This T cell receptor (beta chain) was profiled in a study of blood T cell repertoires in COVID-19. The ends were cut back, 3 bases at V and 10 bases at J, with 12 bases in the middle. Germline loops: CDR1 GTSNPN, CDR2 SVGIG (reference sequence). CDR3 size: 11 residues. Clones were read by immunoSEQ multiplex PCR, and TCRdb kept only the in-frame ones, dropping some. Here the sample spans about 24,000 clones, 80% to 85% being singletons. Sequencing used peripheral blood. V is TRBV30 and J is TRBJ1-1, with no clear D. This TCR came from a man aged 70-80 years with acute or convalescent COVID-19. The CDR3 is CAWRGWLAAFF. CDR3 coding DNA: TGTGCCTGGAGAGGTTGGTTAGCAGCTTTCTTT. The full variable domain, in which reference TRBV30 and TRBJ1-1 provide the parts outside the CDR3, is SQTIHQWPATLVQPVGSPLSLECTVEGTSNPNLYWYRQAAGRGLQLLFYSVGIGQISSEVPQNLSASRPQDRQFILSSKKLLLSDSGFYLCAWRGWLAAFFGQGTRLTVV.